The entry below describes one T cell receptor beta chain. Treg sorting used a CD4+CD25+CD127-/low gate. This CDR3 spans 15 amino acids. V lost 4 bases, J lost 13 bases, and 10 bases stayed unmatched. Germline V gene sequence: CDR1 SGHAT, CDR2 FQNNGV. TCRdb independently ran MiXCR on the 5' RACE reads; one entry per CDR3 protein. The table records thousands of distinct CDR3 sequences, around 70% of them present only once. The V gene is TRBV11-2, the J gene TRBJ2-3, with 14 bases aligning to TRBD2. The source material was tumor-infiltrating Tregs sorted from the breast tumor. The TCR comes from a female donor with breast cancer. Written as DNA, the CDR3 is TGTGCCAGCAGCTCCTACGGGACTAGCGGGGGTTACGAGTATTTT. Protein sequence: CASSSYGTSGGYEYF. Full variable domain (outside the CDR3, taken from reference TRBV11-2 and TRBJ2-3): EAGVAQSPRYKIIEKRQSVAFWCNPISGHATLYWYQQILGQGPKLLIQFQNNGVVDDSQLPKDRFSAERLKGVDSTLKIQPAKLEDSAVYLCASSSYGTSGGYEYFGPGTRLTVL.